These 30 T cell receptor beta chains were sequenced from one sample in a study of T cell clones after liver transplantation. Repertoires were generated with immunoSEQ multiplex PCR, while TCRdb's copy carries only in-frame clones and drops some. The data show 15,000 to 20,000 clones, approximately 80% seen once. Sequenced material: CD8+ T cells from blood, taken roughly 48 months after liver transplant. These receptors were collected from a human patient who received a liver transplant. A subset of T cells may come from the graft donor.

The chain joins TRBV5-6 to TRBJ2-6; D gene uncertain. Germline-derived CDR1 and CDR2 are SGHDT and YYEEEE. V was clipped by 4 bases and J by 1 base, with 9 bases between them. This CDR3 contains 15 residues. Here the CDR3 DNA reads TGTGCCAGCAGCCTATCTCTATCTGGGGCCAACGTCCTGACTTTC. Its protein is CASSLSLSGANVLTF.

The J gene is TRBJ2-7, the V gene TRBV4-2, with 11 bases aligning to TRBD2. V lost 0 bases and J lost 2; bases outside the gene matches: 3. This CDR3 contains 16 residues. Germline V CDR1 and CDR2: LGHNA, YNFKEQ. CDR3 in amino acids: CASSQDGTSGTYEQYF. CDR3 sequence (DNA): TGTGCCAGCAGCCAAGACGGGACTAGCGGAACCTACGAGCAGTACTTC.

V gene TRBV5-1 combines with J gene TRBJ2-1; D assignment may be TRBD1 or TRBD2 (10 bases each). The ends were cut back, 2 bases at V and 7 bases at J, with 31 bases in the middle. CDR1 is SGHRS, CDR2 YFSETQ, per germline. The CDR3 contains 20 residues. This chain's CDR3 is CASSFSLGQGSSGRPNEQFF. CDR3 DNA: TGCGCCAGCAGCTTCTCCTTGGGACAGGGGTCTAGCGGGAGACCGAATGAGCAGTTCTTC.

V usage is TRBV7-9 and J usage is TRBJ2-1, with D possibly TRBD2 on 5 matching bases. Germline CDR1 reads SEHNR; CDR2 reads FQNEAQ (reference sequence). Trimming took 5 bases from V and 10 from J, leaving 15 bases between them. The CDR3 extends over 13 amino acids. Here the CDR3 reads CASSPKSGGEQFF. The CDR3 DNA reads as TGTGCCAGCAGCCCCAAAAGCGGTGGCGAGCAGTTCTTC.

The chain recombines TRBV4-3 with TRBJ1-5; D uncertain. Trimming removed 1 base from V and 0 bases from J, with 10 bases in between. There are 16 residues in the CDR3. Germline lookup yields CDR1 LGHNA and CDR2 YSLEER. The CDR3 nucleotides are TGCGCCAGCAGCCAAGGGACGGGGTATAGCAATCAGCCCCAGCATTTT. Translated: CASSQGTGYSNQPQHF.

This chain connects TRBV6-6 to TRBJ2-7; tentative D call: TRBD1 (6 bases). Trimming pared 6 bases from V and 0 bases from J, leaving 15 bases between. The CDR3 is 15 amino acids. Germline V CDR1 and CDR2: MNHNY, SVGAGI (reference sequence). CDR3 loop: CASSYGTLSSYEQYF. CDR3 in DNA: TGTGCCAGCAGCTACGGGACATTAAGCTCCTACGAGCAGTACTTC.

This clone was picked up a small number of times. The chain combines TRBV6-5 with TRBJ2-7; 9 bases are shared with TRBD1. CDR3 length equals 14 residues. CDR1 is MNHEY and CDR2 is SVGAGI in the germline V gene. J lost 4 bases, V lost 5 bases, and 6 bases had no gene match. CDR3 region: CASSPGTGRYEQYF. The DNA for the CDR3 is TGTGCCAGCAGTCCCGGGACAGGGAGGTACGAGCAGTACTTC.

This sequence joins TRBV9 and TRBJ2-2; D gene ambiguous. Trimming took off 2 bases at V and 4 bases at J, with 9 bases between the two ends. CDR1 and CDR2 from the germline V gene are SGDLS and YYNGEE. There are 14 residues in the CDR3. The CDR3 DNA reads TGTGCCAGCAGCGTTGGCCAGACCACCGGGGAGCTGTTTTTT. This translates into CASSVGQTTGELFF.

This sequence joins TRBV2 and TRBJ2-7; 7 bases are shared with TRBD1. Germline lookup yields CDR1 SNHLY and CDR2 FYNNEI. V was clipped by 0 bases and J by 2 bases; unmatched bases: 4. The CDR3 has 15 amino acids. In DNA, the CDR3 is TGTGCCAGCAGTGAAGCGACCGGGACAGCCTACGAGCAGTACTTC. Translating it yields CASSEATGTAYEQYF.

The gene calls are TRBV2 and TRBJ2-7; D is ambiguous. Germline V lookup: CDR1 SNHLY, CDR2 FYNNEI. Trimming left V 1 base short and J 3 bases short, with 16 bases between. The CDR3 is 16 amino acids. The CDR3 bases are TGTGCCAGCAGTGAAGGTACCCCTGGTTGGAACTACGAGCAGTACTTC. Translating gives CASSEGTPGWNYEQYF.

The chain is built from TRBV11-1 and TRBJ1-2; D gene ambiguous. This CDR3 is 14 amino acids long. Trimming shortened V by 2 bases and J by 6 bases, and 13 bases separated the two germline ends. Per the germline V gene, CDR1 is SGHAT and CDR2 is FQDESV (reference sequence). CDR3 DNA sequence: TGTGCCAGCAGCTTATCCGGAGGGAACAATGGCTACACCTTC. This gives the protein CASSLSGGNNGYTF.

The CDR3: CASSYSWGTEAFF. CDR3 in DNA: TGTGCCAGCAGTTACTCGTGGGGCACTGAAGCTTTCTTT. V usage is TRBV6-6 and J usage is TRBJ1-1; no reliable D call. This CDR3 has 13 amino acids. The V gene lost 0 bases and the J gene lost 4 bases, with 6 bases spanning the gap. Germline V gene sequence: CDR1 MNHNY, CDR2 SVGAGI (reference sequence).

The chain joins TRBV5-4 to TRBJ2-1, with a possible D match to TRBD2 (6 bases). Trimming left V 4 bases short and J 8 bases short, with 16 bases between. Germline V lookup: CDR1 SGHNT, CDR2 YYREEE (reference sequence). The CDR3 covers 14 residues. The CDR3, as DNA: TGTGCCAGCAGCCCGGCGGCGGGAACGCATGAGCAGTTCTTC. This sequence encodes CASSPAAGTHEQFF.

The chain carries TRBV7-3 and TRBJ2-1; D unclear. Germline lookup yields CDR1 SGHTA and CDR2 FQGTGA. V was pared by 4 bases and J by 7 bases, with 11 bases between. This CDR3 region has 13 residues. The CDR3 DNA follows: TGTGCCAGCAGCTCCCCGGCTGGGAATGAGCAGTTCTTC. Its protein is CASSSPAGNEQFF.

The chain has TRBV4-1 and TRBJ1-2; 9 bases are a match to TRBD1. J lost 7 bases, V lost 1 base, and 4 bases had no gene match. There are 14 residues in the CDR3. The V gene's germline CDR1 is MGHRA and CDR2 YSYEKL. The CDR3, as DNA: TGCGCCAGCAGCCAAGGGACAGGGGTGATTGGCTACACCTTC. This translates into CASSQGTGVIGYTF.

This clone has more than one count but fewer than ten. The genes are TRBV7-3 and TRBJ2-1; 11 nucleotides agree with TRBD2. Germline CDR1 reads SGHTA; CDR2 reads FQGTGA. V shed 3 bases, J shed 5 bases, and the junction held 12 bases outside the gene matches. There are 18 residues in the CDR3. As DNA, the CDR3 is TGTGCCAGCAGCTTGGAACAAGTAGCGGGAGGGCAGGACAATGAGCAGTTCTTC. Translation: CASSLEQVAGGQDNEQFF.

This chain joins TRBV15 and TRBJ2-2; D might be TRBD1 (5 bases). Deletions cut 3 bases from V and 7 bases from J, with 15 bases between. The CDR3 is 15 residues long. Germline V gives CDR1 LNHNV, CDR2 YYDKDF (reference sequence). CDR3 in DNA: TGTGCCACCAGCAGCCTGACAGTTGGTGACGGGGAGCTGTTTTTT. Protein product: CATSSLTVGDGELFF.

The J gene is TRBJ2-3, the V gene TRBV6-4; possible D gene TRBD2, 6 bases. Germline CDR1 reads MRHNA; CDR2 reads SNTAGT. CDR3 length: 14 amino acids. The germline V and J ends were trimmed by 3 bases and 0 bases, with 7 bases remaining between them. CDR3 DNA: TGTGCCAGCAGTGAGGAGGGTAGCACAGATACGCAGTATTTT. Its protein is CASSEEGSTDTQYF.

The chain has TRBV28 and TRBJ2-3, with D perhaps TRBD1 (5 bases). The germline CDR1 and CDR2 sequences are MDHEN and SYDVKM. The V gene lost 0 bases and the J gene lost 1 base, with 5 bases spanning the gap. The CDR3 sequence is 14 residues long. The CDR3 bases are TGTGCCAGCAGTTTATGGACAGGCACAGATACGCAGTATTTT. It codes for CASSLWTGTDTQYF.

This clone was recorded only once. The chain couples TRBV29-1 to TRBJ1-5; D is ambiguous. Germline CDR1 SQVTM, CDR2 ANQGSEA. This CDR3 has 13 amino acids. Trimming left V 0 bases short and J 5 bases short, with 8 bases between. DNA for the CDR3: TGCAGCGTTGAAGAGGGGATTCATCAGCCCCAGCATTTT. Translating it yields CSVEEGIHQPQHF.

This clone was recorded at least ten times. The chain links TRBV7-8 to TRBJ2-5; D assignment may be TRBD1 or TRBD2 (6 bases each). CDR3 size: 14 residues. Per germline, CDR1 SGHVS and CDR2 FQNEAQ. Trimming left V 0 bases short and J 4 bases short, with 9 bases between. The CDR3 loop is CASSLAEGGETQYF. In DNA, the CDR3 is TGTGCCAGCAGCTTAGCGGAGGGGGGAGAGACCCAGTACTTC. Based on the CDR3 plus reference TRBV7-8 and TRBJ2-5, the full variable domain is GAGVSQSPRYKVAKRGQDVALRCDPISGHVSLFWYQQALGQGPEFLTYFQNEAQLDKSGLPSDRFFAERPEGSVSTLKIQRTQQEDSAVYLCASSLAEGGETQYFGPGTRLLVL.

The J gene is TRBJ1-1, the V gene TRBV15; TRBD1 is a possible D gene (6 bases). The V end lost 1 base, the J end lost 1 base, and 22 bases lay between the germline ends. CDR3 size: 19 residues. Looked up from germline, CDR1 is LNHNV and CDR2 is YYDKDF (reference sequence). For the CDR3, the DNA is TGTGCCACCAGCAGAGGCCGTAGGGAATCCCGGGGGGCGAACACTGAAGCTTTCTTT. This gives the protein CATSRGRRESRGANTEAFF.

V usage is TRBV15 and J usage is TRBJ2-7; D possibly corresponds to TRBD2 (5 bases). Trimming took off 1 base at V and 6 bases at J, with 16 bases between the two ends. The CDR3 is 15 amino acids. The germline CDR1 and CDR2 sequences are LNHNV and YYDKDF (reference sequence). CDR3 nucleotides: TGTGCCACCAGCAGAGGGGCGGACGGGGTCCTCGAGCAGTACTTC. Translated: CATSRGADGVLEQYF.

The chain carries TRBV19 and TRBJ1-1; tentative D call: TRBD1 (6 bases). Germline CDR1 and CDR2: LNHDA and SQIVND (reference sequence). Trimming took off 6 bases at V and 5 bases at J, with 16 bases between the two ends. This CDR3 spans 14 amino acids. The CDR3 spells CASSRDMAGTEAFF. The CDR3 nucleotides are TGTGCCAGTAGCCGGGACATGGCCGGGACTGAAGCTTTCTTT. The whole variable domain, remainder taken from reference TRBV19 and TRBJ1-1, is DGGITQSPKYLFRKEGQNVTLSCEQNLNHDAMYWYRQDPGQGLRLIYYSQIVNDFQKGDIAEGYSVSREKKESFPLTVTSAQKNPTAFYLCASSRDMAGTEAFFGQGTRLTVV.

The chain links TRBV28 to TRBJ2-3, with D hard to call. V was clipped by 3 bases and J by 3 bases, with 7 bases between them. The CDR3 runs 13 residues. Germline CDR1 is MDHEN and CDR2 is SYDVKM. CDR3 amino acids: CASSFLRTDTQYF. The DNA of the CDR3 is TGTGCCAGCAGTTTTCTTCGTACAGATACGCAGTATTTT.

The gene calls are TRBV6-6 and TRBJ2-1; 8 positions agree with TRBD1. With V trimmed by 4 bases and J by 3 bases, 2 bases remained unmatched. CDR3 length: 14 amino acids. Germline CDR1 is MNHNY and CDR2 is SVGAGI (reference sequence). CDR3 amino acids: CASSSTGGYNEQFF. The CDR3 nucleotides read TGTGCCAGCAGTTCCACAGGGGGCTACAATGAGCAGTTCTTC.

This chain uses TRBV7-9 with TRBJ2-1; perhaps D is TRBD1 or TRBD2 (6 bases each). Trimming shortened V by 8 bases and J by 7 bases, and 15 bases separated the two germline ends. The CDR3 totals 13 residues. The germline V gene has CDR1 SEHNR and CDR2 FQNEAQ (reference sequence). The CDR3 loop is CASHSGAGNEQFF. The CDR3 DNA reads TGTGCCAGCCACTCGGGGGCAGGGAATGAGCAGTTCTTC.

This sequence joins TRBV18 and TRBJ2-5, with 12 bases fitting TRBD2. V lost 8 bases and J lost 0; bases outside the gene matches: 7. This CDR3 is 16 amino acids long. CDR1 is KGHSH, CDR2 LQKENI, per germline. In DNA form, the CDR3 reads TGTGCCAGCGTAGCGACTAGCGGGAGATACCAAGAGACCCAGTACTTC. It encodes CASVATSGRYQETQYF.

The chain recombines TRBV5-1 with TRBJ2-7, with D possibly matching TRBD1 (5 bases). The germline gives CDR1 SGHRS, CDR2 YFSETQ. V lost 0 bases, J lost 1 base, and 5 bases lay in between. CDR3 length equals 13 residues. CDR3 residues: CASSLGQSYEQYF. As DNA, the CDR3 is TGCGCCAGCAGCTTGGGACAGTCCTACGAGCAGTACTTC.

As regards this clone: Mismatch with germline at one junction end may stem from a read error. In nucleotides, the CDR3 is TGTGCCAGCAACCTGTGGGGGGAGAACACTGAAGCTTTCTTT. It translates to CASNLWGENTEAFF. The chain uses TRBV5-1 and TRBJ1-1, with D tentatively TRBD1 (5 bases). CDR1 SGHRS and CDR2 YFSETQ come from the germline V gene. The CDR3 extends over 14 amino acids.